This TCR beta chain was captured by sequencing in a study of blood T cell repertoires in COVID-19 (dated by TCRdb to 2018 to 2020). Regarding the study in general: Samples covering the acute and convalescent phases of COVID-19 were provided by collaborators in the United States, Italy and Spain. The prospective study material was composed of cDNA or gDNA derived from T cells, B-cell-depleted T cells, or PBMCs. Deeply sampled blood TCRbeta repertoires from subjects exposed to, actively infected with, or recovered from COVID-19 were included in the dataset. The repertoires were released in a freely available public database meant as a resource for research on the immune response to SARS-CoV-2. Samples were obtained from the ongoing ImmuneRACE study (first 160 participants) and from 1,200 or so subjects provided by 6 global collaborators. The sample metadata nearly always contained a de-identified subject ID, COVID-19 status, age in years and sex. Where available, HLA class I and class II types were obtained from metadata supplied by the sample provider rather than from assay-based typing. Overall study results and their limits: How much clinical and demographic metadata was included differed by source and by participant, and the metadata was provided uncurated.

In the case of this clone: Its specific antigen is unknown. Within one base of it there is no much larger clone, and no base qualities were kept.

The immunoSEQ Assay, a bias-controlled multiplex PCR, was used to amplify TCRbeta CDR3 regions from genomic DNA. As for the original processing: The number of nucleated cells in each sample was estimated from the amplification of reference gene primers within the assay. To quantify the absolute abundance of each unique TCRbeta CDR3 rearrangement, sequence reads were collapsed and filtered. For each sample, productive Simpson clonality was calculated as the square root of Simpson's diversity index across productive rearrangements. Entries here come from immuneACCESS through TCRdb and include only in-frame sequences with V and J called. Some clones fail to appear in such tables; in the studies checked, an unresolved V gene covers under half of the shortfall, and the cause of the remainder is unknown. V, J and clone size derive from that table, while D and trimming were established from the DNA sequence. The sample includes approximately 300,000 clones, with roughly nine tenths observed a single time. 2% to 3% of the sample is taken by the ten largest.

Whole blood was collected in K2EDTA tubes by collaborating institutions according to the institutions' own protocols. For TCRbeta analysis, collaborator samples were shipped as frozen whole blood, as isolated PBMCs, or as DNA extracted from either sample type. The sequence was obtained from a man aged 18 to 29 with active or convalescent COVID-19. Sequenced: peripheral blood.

Read as DNA, the sequence is TGTGCCAGCAGTGCGCAGGGGTTTGGTGCGGACACTGAAGCTTTCTTT. Protein translation: CASSAQGFGADTEAFF. The chain employs TRBV27 and TRBJ1-1; TRBD1 might be the D gene, on 6 matching bases. From a lookup of the germline V gene (reference sequence), CDR1 and CDR2 are MNHEY and SMNVEV. V is pared back by 5 bases and J by 3 bases, with 19 bases lying between the germline termini. There are 16 amino acids in the CDR3, from cysteine to phenylalanine inclusive. Only the CDR3 portion is preserved as DNA: 48 bases, with reading frame beginning at the first base.